Listed below are T cell receptor beta chains from one sample, sequenced in a study of cytomegalovirus exposure and HLA in healthy donors. Libraries were prepared by immunoSEQ multiplex PCR; TCRdb keeps only in-frame clonotypes and omits some of them. This sample has 150,000 to 200,000 clones, with 80% to 85% found just once. The sample comprised PBMCs. The receptors come from a woman in her twenties or thirties in good health and CMV-seronegative. Each CDR3 is given with its conserved first and last residue. D genes are given only for firm matches. Clone size, where shown, is once, few, many, or a class for clones that have expanded.

clone size: NA; J gene: TRBJ1-5; D gene: TRBD1; V gene: TRBV9; CDR3 DNA: TGTGCCAGCAGCGCCGACAGGGTAAATCAGCCCCAGCATTTT; CDR3 protein: CASSADRVNQPQHF
clone size: NA; J gene: TRBJ2-7; D gene: TRBD1; V gene: TRBV18; CDR3 DNA: TGTGCCAGCTCACCGACCCCGACAGGGGCTGAGCAGTACTTC; CDR3 protein: CASSPTPTGAEQYF
clone size: NA; J gene: TRBJ2-3; D gene: TRBD1; V gene: TRBV19; CDR3 DNA: TGTGCCAGTAGTATATGGACAGGGGGCACAGATACGCAGTATTTT; CDR3 protein: CASSIWTGGTDTQYF
clone size: NA; J gene: TRBJ1-1; D gene: NA; V gene: TRBV7-2; CDR3 DNA: TGTGCCAGCAGCTTAGAGTTTGGCAGAAGGAACACTGAAGCTTTCTTT; CDR3 protein: CASSLEFGRRNTEAFF
clone size: NA; J gene: TRBJ2-1; D gene: NA; V gene: TRBV30; CDR3 DNA: TGTGCCTGGTCTAGGAAGGGAGGTCACAATGAGCAGTTCTTC; CDR3 protein: CAWSRKGGHNEQFF
clone size: NA; J gene: TRBJ2-2; D gene: TRBD2; V gene: TRBV7-9; CDR3 DNA: TGTGCCAGGACGTTTAGCGGGAGCCGCTTGATTACCGGGGAGCTGTTTTTT; CDR3 protein: CARTFSGSRLITGELFF
clone size: once; J gene: TRBJ1-1; D gene: TRBD1; V gene: TRBV2; CDR3 DNA: TGTGCCAGCAGTAAGGGACAGGGGGAGAACACTGAAGCTTTCTTT; CDR3 protein: CASSKGQGENTEAFF
clone size: NA; J gene: TRBJ2-5; D gene: TRBD2; V gene: TRBV6-5; CDR3 DNA: TGTGCCAGCACGCGACGGCGGGGGGAGACCCAGTACTTC; CDR3 protein: CASTRRRGETQYF
clone size: NA; J gene: TRBJ1-1; D gene: TRBD1; V gene: TRBV7-9; CDR3 DNA: TGTGCCAGCAGTCTGACAGGGGATGTTACTGAAGCTTTCTTT; CDR3 protein: CASSLTGDVTEAFF
clone size: NA; J gene: TRBJ1-1; D gene: NA; V gene: TRBV15; CDR3 DNA: TGTGCCACCAGCAGAGCTCCCCCGGGGATGGAGACTGAAGCTTTCTTT; CDR3 protein: CATSRAPPGMETEAFF
clone size: NA; J gene: TRBJ1-1; D gene: NA; V gene: TRBV5-5; CDR3 DNA: TGTGCCAGCAGCTTGGCCTCTGAAGCTTTCTTT; CDR3 protein: CASSLASEAFF
clone size: NA; J gene: TRBJ2-7; D gene: TRBD2; V gene: TRBV23-1; CDR3 DNA: TGCGCCAGAGGGACTAGCGGGGGCCCTACCTACGAGCAGTACTTC; CDR3 protein: CARGTSGGPTYEQYF
clone size: NA; J gene: TRBJ2-7; D gene: TRBD1; V gene: TRBV29-1; CDR3 DNA: TGCAGCGTTGAAGGGACAGGGGCCGCCGAGCAGTACTTC; CDR3 protein: CSVEGTGAAEQYF
clone size: few; J gene: TRBJ2-7; D gene: NA; V gene: TRBV5-1; CDR3 DNA: TGCGCCAGCAGCTTAGCGGACTACGAGCAGTACTTC; CDR3 protein: CASSLADYEQYF
clone size: few; J gene: TRBJ2-1; D gene: TRBD2; V gene: TRBV11-2; CDR3 DNA: TGTGCCAGCAGCTGGGGGACTAGCGGGGGTGTCTACAATGAGCAGTTCTTC; CDR3 protein: CASSWGTSGGVYNEQFF
clone size: NA; J gene: TRBJ2-7; D gene: NA; V gene: TRBV12-1; CDR3 DNA: TGTGCCAGCAGCTCAAAACCCTACAGGAACTCCTACGAGCAGTACTTC; CDR3 protein: CASSSKPYRNSYEQYF
clone size: NA; J gene: TRBJ1-4; D gene: NA; V gene: TRBV6-6; CDR3 DNA: TGTGCCAGCAGTTATAAGACAGGTGTCGAGGTCGTTTTT; CDR3 protein: CASSYKTGVEVVF
clone size: NA; J gene: TRBJ1-5; D gene: NA; V gene: TRBV28; CDR3 DNA: TGTGCCAGCAGCCCAGGGATCAGCAATCAGCCCCAGCATTTT; CDR3 protein: CASSPGISNQPQHF
clone size: NA; J gene: TRBJ2-2; D gene: TRBD2; V gene: TRBV27; CDR3 DNA: TGTGCCAGCAGTTTTCACAGCGGGAGATCCGGGGAGCTGTTTTTT; CDR3 protein: CASSFHSGRSGELFF
clone size: NA; J gene: TRBJ2-7; D gene: TRBD2; V gene: TRBV10-2; CDR3 DNA: TGCGCCAGCCGAACTAGCGGGAGGACGTACGAGCAGTACTTC; CDR3 protein: CASRTSGRTYEQYF
clone size: NA; J gene: TRBJ2-2; D gene: NA; V gene: TRBV29-1; CDR3 DNA: TGCAGCGTTCGCGTTACTGCGGTTACGACCGGGGAGCTGTTTTTT; CDR3 protein: CSVRVTAVTTGELFF
clone size: once; J gene: TRBJ2-4; D gene: NA; V gene: TRBV5-6; CDR3 DNA: TGTGCCAGCAGCCGCGGAGTAGCGTTAGCCAAAAACATTCAGTACTTC; CDR3 protein: CASSRGVALAKNIQYF
clone size: NA; J gene: TRBJ2-5; D gene: NA; V gene: TRBV5-1; CDR3 DNA: TGCGCCAGCAGCTTCCAGGTGGAAGAGACCCAGTACTTC; CDR3 protein: CASSFQVEETQYF
clone size: NA; J gene: TRBJ2-1; D gene: NA; V gene: TRBV29-1; CDR3 DNA: TGCAGCGTTGCCTCCAGGGTAGGTCCCTACAATGAGCAGTTCTTC; CDR3 protein: CSVASRVGPYNEQFF
clone size: NA; J gene: TRBJ1-5; D gene: TRBD1; V gene: TRBV28; CDR3 DNA: TGTGCCAGCAGTAATACAGGGGCTAATCAGCCCCAGCATTTT; CDR3 protein: CASSNTGANQPQHF
clone size: NA; J gene: TRBJ2-2; D gene: NA; V gene: TRBV6-6; CDR3 DNA: TGTGCCAGCAGTTACGACGGGAGCGGCGGGGAGCTGTTTTTT; CDR3 protein: CASSYDGSGGELFF
clone size: NA; J gene: TRBJ1-2; D gene: NA; V gene: TRBV5-5; CDR3 DNA: TGTGCCATCCCGCCCGGGACTAACTATGGCTACACCTTC; CDR3 protein: CAIPPGTNYGYTF
clone size: NA; J gene: TRBJ2-7; D gene: TRBD1; V gene: TRBV9; CDR3 DNA: TGTGCCAGCAGCCCCCGGGCGGGGACAGGGCCTACCTACGAGCAGTACTTC; CDR3 protein: CASSPRAGTGPTYEQYF
clone size: few; J gene: TRBJ2-7; D gene: TRBD1; V gene: TRBV29-1; CDR3 DNA: TGCAGCGTTGCCCAGGGGGACTACGAGCAGTACTTC; CDR3 protein: CSVAQGDYEQYF
clone size: once; J gene: TRBJ2-7; D gene: TRBD1; V gene: TRBV18; CDR3 DNA: TGTGCCAGCTCACCACAGAAAAAAACAGGGGACTACGAGCAGTACTTC; CDR3 protein: CASSPQKKTGDYEQYF
clone size: NA; J gene: TRBJ1-3; D gene: TRBD1; V gene: TRBV7-3; CDR3 DNA: TGTGCCAGCAGCCCTTCAGGGGGCTCGGGAAACACCATATATTTT; CDR3 protein: CASSPSGGSGNTIYF
clone size: NA; J gene: TRBJ2-3; D gene: NA; V gene: TRBV4-1; CDR3 DNA: TGCGCCAGCAGCCACGTTGGGGGCGCAGATACGCAGTATTTT; CDR3 protein: CASSHVGGADTQYF
clone size: many; J gene: TRBJ1-1; D gene: NA; V gene: TRBV6-6; CDR3 DNA: TGTGCCAGCAGTTACCCCGAGGGCGGGGCAAAAGCTTTCTTT; CDR3 protein: CASSYPEGGAKAFF
clone size: NA; J gene: TRBJ1-5; D gene: NA; V gene: TRBV28; CDR3 DNA: TGTGCCAGCAGTCTTCGGAGGCGCGAACAGCCCCAGCATTTT; CDR3 protein: CASSLRRREQPQHF
clone size: NA; J gene: TRBJ2-3; D gene: TRBD1; V gene: TRBV28; CDR3 DNA: TGTGCCAGCAGCGCGACGGGACAGGGAGGAGATACGCAGTATTTT; CDR3 protein: CASSATGQGGDTQYF
clone size: NA; J gene: TRBJ2-7; D gene: TRBD1; V gene: TRBV6-1; CDR3 DNA: TGTGCCAGCAGTGTTATCGGGACAGCGACCTACGAGCAGTACTTC; CDR3 protein: CASSVIGTATYEQYF
clone size: NA; J gene: TRBJ1-1; D gene: TRBD1; V gene: TRBV4-1; CDR3 DNA: TGCGCCAGCAGCCAAGGAACAGGGGACACTGAAGCTTTCTTT; CDR3 protein: CASSQGTGDTEAFF
clone size: NA; J gene: TRBJ2-5; D gene: TRBD2; V gene: TRBV2; CDR3 DNA: TGTGCCAGCAGACACACTAGCGGGGCGTACCAAGAGACCCAGTACTTC; CDR3 protein: CASRHTSGAYQETQYF
clone size: NA; J gene: TRBJ1-4; D gene: TRBD1; V gene: TRBV4-2; CDR3 DNA: TGTGCCAGCAGCCAAATCGGTGTTAGGACAGGTGGGAATGAAAAACTGTTTTTT; CDR3 protein: CASSQIGVRTGGNEKLFF
clone size: NA; J gene: TRBJ1-3; D gene: NA; V gene: TRBV7-2; CDR3 DNA: TGTGCCAGCAGCTTCACCGGGGATCGAAACACCATATATTTT; CDR3 protein: CASSFTGDRNTIYF
clone size: NA; J gene: TRBJ1-2; D gene: NA; V gene: TRBV19; CDR3 DNA: TGTGCCAGTAGTCCTCGCCCGGACAGCTATGGCTACACCTTC; CDR3 protein: CASSPRPDSYGYTF
clone size: few; J gene: TRBJ1-2; D gene: NA; V gene: TRBV5-6; CDR3 DNA: TGTGCCAGCAGCTTGGTCAGGGAGGGAGGCTACACCTTC; CDR3 protein: CASSLVREGGYTF
clone size: NA; J gene: TRBJ2-3; D gene: TRBD2; V gene: TRBV2; CDR3 DNA: TGTGCCAGCAGTGGAAATGGACTAGCGGGAGCCGATACGCAGTATTTT; CDR3 protein: CASSGNGLAGADTQYF
clone size: NA; J gene: TRBJ1-4; D gene: NA; V gene: TRBV11-1; CDR3 DNA: TGTGCCAGCAGCCCAACAGGTCTAATGGAAAAACTGTTTTTT; CDR3 protein: CASSPTGLMEKLFF
clone size: NA; J gene: TRBJ2-2; D gene: NA; V gene: TRBV11-2; CDR3 DNA: TGTGCCAGCAGCCCAGGCGGGTCGACCCTCACCGGGGAGCTGTTTTTT; CDR3 protein: CASSPGGSTLTGELFF
clone size: NA; J gene: TRBJ2-6; D gene: NA; V gene: TRBV2; CDR3 DNA: TGTGCCAGCAGTGACAGCGGGTACTCCAACGTCCTGACTTTC; CDR3 protein: CASSDSGYSNVLTF
clone size: once; J gene: TRBJ1-4; D gene: TRBD1; V gene: TRBV7-6; CDR3 DNA: TGTGCCAGCAGCTCCAGACAGGGGGATAATGAAAAACTGTTTTTT; CDR3 protein: CASSSRQGDNEKLFF
clone size: NA; J gene: TRBJ1-2; D gene: NA; V gene: TRBV5-1; CDR3 DNA: TGCGCCAGCAGCCCAATTGAGGGCGGCCGGGGCTACACCTTC; CDR3 protein: CASSPIEGGRGYTF
clone size: NA; J gene: TRBJ1-5; D gene: NA; V gene: TRBV19; CDR3 DNA: TGTGCCAGTACCCGCGGTAACAATCAGCCCCAGCATTTT; CDR3 protein: CASTRGNNQPQHF
clone size: NA; J gene: TRBJ1-6; D gene: TRBD1; V gene: TRBV18; CDR3 DNA: TGTGCCAGCTCAACCAGGACAGGGGGATCACCCCTCCACTTT; CDR3 protein: CASSTRTGGSPLHF
clone size: NA; J gene: TRBJ1-2; D gene: TRBD1; V gene: TRBV27; CDR3 DNA: TGTGCCAGCAGTTCGGGGACAGCGTCGTATATCTATGGCTACACCTTC; CDR3 protein: CASSSGTASYIYGYTF
clone size: few; J gene: TRBJ1-5; D gene: TRBD1; V gene: TRBV4-1; CDR3 DNA: TGCGCCAGCAGCCGGGGACAGAGCAATCAGCCCCAGCATTTT; CDR3 protein: CASSRGQSNQPQHF
clone size: NA; J gene: TRBJ2-7; D gene: NA; V gene: TRBV5-1; CDR3 DNA: TGCGCCAGCAGTTTGGGTGGGCAGGCGATCTACGAGCAGTACTTC; CDR3 protein: CASSLGGQAIYEQYF
clone size: NA; J gene: TRBJ2-1; D gene: TRBD2; V gene: TRBV6-5; CDR3 DNA: TGTGCCAGCAGGGGACTAGCGGGGGGAACGTATGAGCAGTTCTTC; CDR3 protein: CASRGLAGGTYEQFF
clone size: NA; J gene: TRBJ2-2; D gene: NA; V gene: TRBV11-3; CDR3 DNA: TGTGCCAGCAGCTTAGGCACCGGGGGTTCCGGGGAGCTGTTTTTT; CDR3 protein: CASSLGTGGSGELFF
clone size: NA; J gene: TRBJ2-5; D gene: NA; V gene: TRBV10-3; CDR3 DNA: TGTGCCATCGCTAAGAACTCGGAGACCCAGTACTTC; CDR3 protein: CAIAKNSETQYF
clone size: NA; J gene: TRBJ1-6; D gene: TRBD1; V gene: TRBV30; CDR3 DNA: TGTGCCTGGAGCGCCAGACAGGGAGGTCCCTATAATTCACCCCTCCACTTT; CDR3 protein: CAWSARQGGPYNSPLHF
clone size: NA; J gene: TRBJ2-7; D gene: NA; V gene: TRBV30; CDR3 DNA: TGTGCCTGGATCCAAAGGTGGCAGGGAGGCGAGCAGTACTTC; CDR3 protein: CAWIQRWQGGEQYF
clone size: NA; J gene: TRBJ2-5; D gene: TRBD1; V gene: TRBV6-5; CDR3 DNA: TGTGCCAGCACCCGGGACAGCCAAGAGACCCAGTACTTC; CDR3 protein: CASTRDSQETQYF
clone size: once; J gene: TRBJ2-7; D gene: TRBD1; V gene: TRBV28; CDR3 DNA: TGTGCCAGCAGTGCTTCCCCGGGACAGTACGAGCAGTACTTC; CDR3 protein: CASSASPGQYEQYF